These 25 T cell receptor beta chains share one sample of origin, sequenced in a study of blood T cells in healthy people across ages. The authors ran a second PCR of 7 to 11 cycles using a sample-barcoded 5' primer and a J-beta primer mix. MiXCR, run by TCRdb on the 5' RACE reads, gives a single entry per CDR3 protein. The sample shows 850,000 to 1,100,000 distinct CDR3 sequences, 35% to 40% of them seen only once. The sample taken for sequencing was blood. These receptors all stem from a man between 18 and 35 years old in good health.

The chain is built from TRBV13 and TRBJ2-1; unclear D gene. The CDR3 is 14 residues long. Germline CDR1 PRHDT, CDR2 FYEKMQ (reference sequence). V gave up 2 bases and J gave up 6 bases, with 11 bases separating them. The CDR3 is CASSLWDRSNEQFF. The CDR3 region has the DNA TGTGCCAGCAGCTTATGGGATAGAAGCAATGAGCAGTTCTTC.

This clonotype was seen a handful of times. This chain uses TRBV18 with TRBJ2-3, with unresolved D. V lost 3 bases and J lost 1, with 8 bases in between. This CDR3 is 14 amino acids long. CDR1 and CDR2 (germline): KGHSH, LQKENI. CDR3: CASSPNFRTDTQYF. The CDR3 nucleotides read TGTGCCAGCTCACCTAATTTTCGCACAGATACGCAGTATTTT.

This clonotype has more than one count but fewer than ten. CDR3 region: CASSGTSADTQYF. CDR3 in DNA: TGTGCCAGCAGTGGGACTAGCGCAGATACGCAGTATTTT. This chain joins TRBV6-6 and TRBJ2-3, with 10 bases that match TRBD2. Germline V CDR1 and CDR2: MNHNY, SVGAGI (reference sequence). The V gene end was trimmed by 5 bases and the J gene end by 4 bases; junction bases not matched to a gene: 0. This CDR3 is built from 13 residues.

The rearrangement links TRBV4-3 to TRBJ2-7; 8 bases agree with TRBD1. After removal of 4 bases from V and 1 base from J, the junction contained 6 bases not matched to a gene. The CDR3 totals 15 residues. Germline-derived CDR1 and CDR2 are LGHNA and YSLEER. The DNA for the CDR3 is TGCGCCAGCAGCCCAGTCGGACAGGGTTCCTACGAGCAGTACTTC. Protein product: CASSPVGQGSYEQYF.

This clonotype came up a few times. The chain employs TRBV4-3 and TRBJ2-4; D unclear. The V and J ends lost 4 bases and 0 bases respectively, with 13 bases between them. The CDR3 has 16 residues. Germline V gene sequence: CDR1 LGHNA, CDR2 YSLEER. The CDR3 DNA reads as TGCGCCAGCAGCCCCACAGTGACTCTAGCCAAAAACATTCAGTACTTC. Its translation: CASSPTVTLAKNIQYF.

The chain couples TRBV5-1 to TRBJ2-1, with 10 bases identical to TRBD2. CDR1 SGHRS and CDR2 YFSETQ come from the germline V gene. The CDR3 length is 17 residues. Trimming at V came to 4 bases and at J to 3 bases, leaving 10 bases not matched to a gene. CDR3 loop: CASSPASGGAGYNEQFF. CDR3 DNA sequence: TGCGCCAGCAGCCCAGCGAGCGGGGGGGCTGGCTACAATGAGCAGTTCTTC.

This clonotype was recorded a few times. V usage is TRBV27 and J usage is TRBJ1-2; 11 bases fit TRBD1. The trim removed 0 bases at V and 1 base at J, leaving 1 base unmatched. There are 16 residues in the CDR3. In germline, CDR1 is MNHEY, CDR2 SMNVEV (reference sequence). CDR3 in DNA: TGTGCCAGCAGTTTATCCGGGACAGGGGGTAACTATGGCTACACCTTC. Amino acids: CASSLSGTGGNYGYTF.

This clonotype is a singleton in its sample. The chain is built from TRBV20-1 and TRBJ1-5; D might be TRBD1 (5 bases). The germline V gene encodes CDR1 DFQATT and CDR2 SNEGSKA (reference sequence). This CDR3 region has 16 residues. Trimming stripped 1 base from V and 1 base from J, with 14 bases between. The CDR3 DNA reads as TGCAGTGCTAGAGTTTCAGGGAGGGGCAGCAATCAGCCCCAGCATTTT. Its translation is CSARVSGRGSNQPQHF.

The gene calls are TRBV20-1 and TRBJ2-7, with D tentatively TRBD1 (6 bases). This CDR3 is built from 12 residues. V was shortened by 3 bases and J by 6 bases, with 12 bases between the two germline ends. Germline V gene lookup returns CDR1 DFQATT and CDR2 SNEGSKA (reference sequence). Here the CDR3 DNA reads TGCAGTGCTAGGCAACAGGGAAGCGAGCAGTACTTC. Its protein is CSARQQGSEQYF.

The J gene is TRBJ1-2, the V gene TRBV2, with D tentatively TRBD1 (5 bases). Per germline, CDR1 SNHLY and CDR2 FYNNEI. Between the trimmed V and J ends, which lost 0 bases and 7 bases, there was a span of 12 bases. The CDR3 runs 14 residues. CDR3 bases: TGTGCCAGCAGTGAAGCGATCGGGGGAGCTGGCTACACCTTC. Translating it yields CASSEAIGGAGYTF. The full variable domain, completed using reference TRBV2 and TRBJ1-2, is EPEVTQTPSHQVTQMGQEVILRCVPISNHLYFYWYRQILGQKVEFLVSFYNNEISEKSEIFDDQFSVERPDGSNFTLKIRSTKLEDSAMYFCASSEAIGGAGYTFGSGTRLTVV.

This clonotype came up a few times. The chain couples TRBV20-1 to TRBJ2-5; the match to TRBD1 covers 11 bases. Germline V gene lookup returns CDR1 DFQATT and CDR2 SNEGSKA (reference sequence). There are 14 residues in the CDR3. V shed 3 bases, J shed 5 bases, and the junction held 5 bases outside the gene matches. DNA of the CDR3: TGCAGTGCTAGGGACAGGGGGCGCTTGGAGACCCAGTACTTC. Protein sequence: CSARDRGRLETQYF.

The chain carries TRBV4-1 and TRBJ2-2; D gene ambiguous. The CDR3 length is 16 residues. Trimming pared 1 base from V and 0 bases from J, leaving 9 bases between. Germline V CDR1 and CDR2: MGHRA, YSYEKL. The CDR3: CASSQVSRPNTGELFF. The CDR3 bases are TGCGCCAGCAGCCAAGTAAGCAGACCGAACACCGGGGAGCTGTTTTTT.

The chain employs TRBV7-9 and TRBJ1-6; a weak D match, TRBD1 (6 bases). This CDR3 has 14 residues. Deletions cut 5 bases from V and 9 bases from J, with 14 bases between. Germline CDR1 reads SEHNR; CDR2 reads FQNEAQ (reference sequence). The CDR3 reads CASSPGGLSSPLHF. CDR3 nucleotides: TGTGCCAGCAGCCCTGGGGGGCTAAGTTCACCCCTCCACTTT. The full variable domain, with the rest looked up from reference TRBV7-9 and TRBJ1-6, is DTGVSQNPRHKITKRGQNVTFRCDPISEHNRLYWYRQTLGQGPEFLTYFQNEAQLEKSRLLSDRFSAERPKGSFSTLEIQRTEQGDSAMYLCASSPGGLSSPLHFGNGTRLTVT.

This clonotype has only a few counts. The CDR3 loop is CASSYSVADTQYF. For the CDR3, the DNA is TGTGCCAGCAGTTACTCAGTGGCAGATACGCAGTATTTT. The chain employs TRBV6-5 and TRBJ2-3; no firm D call. The CDR3 contains 13 residues. With 0 bases removed from V and 4 bases from J, the gap between germline ends came to 5 bases. Germline CDR1 reads MNHEY; CDR2 reads SVGAGI.

The CDR3 DNA sequence: TGTGCCAGCAGTCTCCCGGACAGGCCAGCAGGACGAGATACGCAGTATTTT. Translated: CASSLPDRPAGRDTQYF. V and J are TRBV27 and TRBJ2-3; TRBD1 agrees at 7 bases. The J segment lost 5 bases and the V segment lost 5 bases, leaving 16 bases of the junction unmatched. Per the germline V gene, CDR1 is MNHEY and CDR2 is SMNVEV (reference sequence). The length of the CDR3 is 17 residues.

The chain links TRBV6-5 to TRBJ1-2; 7 positions agree with TRBD1. V lost 5 bases, J lost 6 bases, and 6 bases stayed unmatched. Germline loops: CDR1 MNHEY, CDR2 SVGAGI. The CDR3 spans 13 residues. In DNA form, the CDR3 reads TGTGCCAGCAGTCCGCGCGACAGGGATGGCTACACCTTC. The encoded protein is CASSPRDRDGYTF.

This clonotype was seen a handful of times. The V and J genes are TRBV25-1 and TRBJ1-6; TRBD1 might be the D (6 bases). Germline V gene data show CDR1 as MGHDK and CDR2 as SYGVNS. CDR3 size: 17 residues. Trimming removed 4 bases at V and 0 bases at J, with 13 bases between. CDR3: CASSGPRGSSYNSPLHF. The CDR3 bases are TGTGCCAGCAGTGGCCCCAGGGGAAGCTCCTATAATTCACCCCTCCACTTT.

The chain couples TRBV6-5 to TRBJ1-1; 10 nucleotides align to TRBD1. The germline V gene has CDR1 MNHEY and CDR2 SVGAGI. J was trimmed by 8 bases and V by 2 bases; bases with no gene match: 8. This CDR3 has 15 amino acids. The CDR3, as DNA: TGTGCCAGCAGTTACGGGAGACAGGGGGCTCGGGAAGCTTTCTTT. This translates into CASSYGRQGAREAFF.

This chain uses TRBV6-2 or TRBV6-3 with TRBJ2-2; 8 nucleotides line up with TRBD1. In germline, CDR1 is MNHEY, CDR2 SVGEGT. The CDR3 runs 16 residues. With V trimmed by 2 bases and J by 4 bases, 6 bases remained unmatched. CDR3 nucleotide sequence: TGTGCCAGCAGTTACACAAGGACAGGGTCCACCGGGGAGCTGTTTTTT. This gives the protein CASSYTRTGSTGELFF.

About this clonotype itself: A read error may explain this, as a much larger clone is one base away. This sequence joins TRBV10-3 and TRBJ2-1; D gene uncertain. This CDR3 contains 14 residues. From germline, CDR1 is ENHRY and CDR2 SYGVKD. DNA of the CDR3: TGTGCCGTCAGACCCGGCGACGAGCACAATGAGCAGTTCTTC. As protein: CAVRPGDEHNEQFF.

The chain links TRBV6-1 to TRBJ1-5; D unclear. This CDR3 is 15 amino acids long. From germline, CDR1 is MNHNS and CDR2 SASEGT. Trimming took off 7 bases at V and 0 bases at J, with 13 bases between the two ends. The CDR3 nucleotides read TGTGCCAGCATCGGGCAGTTATATAGCAATCAGCCCCAGCATTTT. Its translation is CASIGQLYSNQPQHF.

This clonotype was seen only once. The chain is built from TRBV9 and TRBJ2-2; D could derive from TRBD1 or TRBD2 (5 bases each). The V end lost 3 bases, the J end lost 6 bases, and 12 bases lay between the germline ends. This CDR3 has 14 amino acids. Germline V gene sequence: CDR1 SGDLS, CDR2 YYNGEE. CDR3 sequence reads: CASSGARDAGELFF. CDR3 bases: TGTGCCAGCAGCGGTGCCAGGGACGCCGGGGAGCTGTTTTTT.

This sequence joins TRBV7-9 and TRBJ2-5; 8 nucleotides line up with TRBD2. CDR1 is SEHNR, CDR2 FQNEAQ, per germline (reference sequence). This CDR3 is built from 16 residues. With 4 bases clipped from V and 3 bases from J, the junction kept 10 bases outside the gene matches. The CDR3 here is CASSSRTSIAKETQYF. CDR3 nucleotides: TGTGCCAGCAGCTCTCGGACTAGCATCGCTAAAGAGACCCAGTACTTC.

This clonotype was observed at least ten times. The chain uses TRBV20-1 and TRBJ2-1; perhaps TRBD2 as D (5 bases). This CDR3 comprises 14 residues. Per the germline V gene, CDR1 is DFQATT and CDR2 is SNEGSKA (reference sequence). V was pared by 2 bases and J by 6 bases, with 14 bases between. CDR3 amino acids: CSARPLRGSNEQFF. As DNA, the CDR3 is TGCAGTGCTAGACCCCTTAGAGGGAGCAATGAGCAGTTCTTC.

The table lists this clonotype with a count of one. This clone may be a read error of a much larger clone one base away. The rearrangement uses TRBV12-3 or TRBV12-4 and TRBJ1-4; D is ambiguous. The CDR3 totals 15 residues. The CDR3: CASNLSGVSNEKLFF. The CDR3 bases are TGTGCCAGCAATTTATCTGGGGTCTCTAATGAAAAACTGTTTTTT.